These 14 T cell receptor beta chains were all obtained from the same sample, sequenced in a study of blood T cell repertoires in COVID-19. The repertoire was sequenced with immunoSEQ multiplex PCR; TCRdb's copy has only in-frame clones and lacks some. The sample holds around 160,000 clones; approximately 88% are singletons and the top ten take 1.2%. The sequenced sample consisted of PBMCs or T cells enriched from blood (not recorded which). These receptors all come from a woman between 25 and 40 years old with acute COVID-19.

This chain connects TRBV10-2 to TRBJ1-5; D possibly corresponds to TRBD1 (5 bases). Germline CDR1 WSHSY, CDR2 SAAADI. V lost 6 bases and J lost 3, with 9 bases in between. CDR3 length equals 13 residues. CDR3 bases: TGCGCCAGCAGAGAACAGGTCAATCAGCCCCAGCATTTT. It yields the protein CASREQVNQPQHF.

The chain links TRBV7-2 to TRBJ2-7; maybe TRBD2 (5 bases). Deletions cut 1 base from V and 2 bases from J, with 9 bases between. The CDR3 is 14 residues long. Germline lookup yields CDR1 SGHTA and CDR2 FQGNSA. The CDR3 DNA follows: TGTGCCAGCAGCTTAGGGAGGCAGACCTACGAGCAGTACTTC. As protein: CASSLGRQTYEQYF.

The rearrangement uses TRBV9 and TRBJ1-1; 7 bases are shared with TRBD1. Germline V gene lookup returns CDR1 SGDLS and CDR2 YYNGEE. Trimming at V came to 2 bases and at J to 8 bases, leaving 9 bases not matched to a gene. The CDR3 extends over 14 amino acids. The chain's CDR3 is CASSVSGRQGEAFF. In nucleotides, the CDR3 is TGTGCCAGCAGCGTTTCAGGGCGACAGGGCGAAGCTTTCTTT.

The gene calls are TRBV6-4 and TRBJ2-2, with D possibly TRBD1 on 5 matching bases. The CDR3 spans 14 residues. V lost 2 bases, J lost 5 bases, and 9 bases lay in between. Germline V gene sequence: CDR1 MRHNA, CDR2 SNTAGT. CDR3 sequence (DNA): TGTGCCAGCAGTGACAATGGGGCAACCGGGGAGCTGTTTTTT. This translates into CASSDNGATGELFF.

This rearrangement joins TRBV4-1 to TRBJ1-5; D uncertain. Germline V gene data show CDR1 as MGHRA and CDR2 as YSYEKL. Between the trimmed V and J ends, which lost 1 base and 3 bases, there was a span of 7 bases. CDR3 length equals 14 residues. CDR3 sequence reads: CASSQVATNQPQHF. In DNA form, the CDR3 reads TGCGCCAGCAGCCAAGTGGCCACCAATCAGCCCCAGCATTTT.

This clone was counted between two and nine times. The chain has TRBV3-1 (or the pseudogene TRBV3-2) and TRBJ2-5; D might be TRBD1 (6 bases). The CDR3 is made up of 15 amino acids. Trimming cost V 5 bases and J 4 bases, with 17 bases left between them. Per germline, CDR1 LGHDT and CDR2 YNNKEL (reference sequence). CDR3 amino acids: CASSTYRQALETQYF. In DNA form, the CDR3 reads TGTGCCAGCAGCACGTACCGACAGGCTCTAGAGACCCAGTACTTC.

The chain couples TRBV24-1 to TRBJ1-6; TRBD1 matches 7 bases. Germline assignment: CDR1 KGHDR and CDR2 SFDVKD. This CDR3 comprises 16 residues. Trimming removed 4 bases from V and 14 bases from J; junction bases left unmatched: 16. CDR3 in DNA: TGTGCCACCAGTGACCCCGAACGGACAGGTCAATTCACCCTCCACTTT. It codes for CATSDPERTGQFTLHF.

The chain is built from TRBV11-3 and TRBJ2-7; 8 bases map to TRBD2. This CDR3 spans 12 amino acids. Germline CDR1 is SGHNT and CDR2 is YENEEA. J lost 10 bases, V lost 4 bases, and 6 bases had no gene match. CDR3 sequence (DNA): TGTGCCAGCAGCTATAGCGGGACGACTCAGTACTTC. Its translation is CASSYSGTTQYF.

This clone was counted a few times. The V and J genes are TRBV28 and TRBJ1-2; 7 positions match TRBD1. V shed 6 bases and J 0 bases; nucleotides not matched to a gene: 7. Germline lookup yields CDR1 MDHEN and CDR2 SYDVKM. CDR3 length: 15 residues. The CDR3: CASRPTGTANYGYTF. CDR3 sequence (DNA): TGTGCCAGCAGACCAACCGGGACAGCTAACTATGGCTACACCTTC.

V is TRBV2 and J is TRBJ1-2; the match to TRBD1 covers 8 bases. The CDR3 covers 18 residues. Trimming at V came to 8 bases and at J to 0 bases, leaving 17 bases not matched to a gene. Per germline, CDR1 SNHLY and CDR2 FYNNEI. CDR3 region: CASSGPGQGPETNYGYTF. For the CDR3, the DNA is TGTGCCAGCTCCGGCCCCGGACAGGGCCCCGAAACTAACTATGGCTACACCTTC.

This rearrangement joins TRBV4-1 to TRBJ2-7; D may be TRBD1 (6 bases). Germline V gives CDR1 MGHRA, CDR2 YSYEKL. Between the trimmed V and J ends, which lost 4 bases and 1 base, there was a span of 20 bases. The CDR3 sequence is 17 residues long. CDR3 bases: TGCGCCAGCAGCCGGGAGCCGACAGGAGCTTCTTCCTACGAGCAGTACTTC. As protein: CASSREPTGASSYEQYF.

The CDR3 region is CASSELWTGAYEQYF. DNA of the CDR3: TGTGCCAGCAGTGAACTCTGGACAGGGGCCTACGAGCAGTACTTC. V gene TRBV6-1 combines with J gene TRBJ2-7; 9 nucleotides agree with TRBD1. The V gene end was trimmed by 2 bases and the J gene end by 2 bases; junction bases not matched to a gene: 4. CDR3 length: 15 amino acids. Per the germline V gene, CDR1 is MNHNS and CDR2 is SASEGT.

The chain combines TRBV6-5 with TRBJ2-1; 7 nucleotides match TRBD1. The CDR3 extends over 13 amino acids. CDR1 is MNHEY and CDR2 is SVGAGI in the germline V gene. V was pared by 6 bases and J by 8 bases, with 7 bases of the junction left unmatched. The DNA of the CDR3 is TGTGCCAGCAGAAAGACAGGGCTGGATGAGCAGTTCTTC. Its translation is CASRKTGLDEQFF.

This clone was seen a single time. The chain uses TRBV9 and TRBJ1-1; unclear D gene. The CDR3 runs to 13 residues. Trimming took 4 bases from V and 3 from J, leaving 10 bases between them. From germline, CDR1 is SGDLS and CDR2 YYNGEE. The CDR3 coding sequence is TGTGCCAGCAGCCAATACGGGTACACTGAAGCTTTCTTT. Protein sequence: CASSQYGYTEAFF.